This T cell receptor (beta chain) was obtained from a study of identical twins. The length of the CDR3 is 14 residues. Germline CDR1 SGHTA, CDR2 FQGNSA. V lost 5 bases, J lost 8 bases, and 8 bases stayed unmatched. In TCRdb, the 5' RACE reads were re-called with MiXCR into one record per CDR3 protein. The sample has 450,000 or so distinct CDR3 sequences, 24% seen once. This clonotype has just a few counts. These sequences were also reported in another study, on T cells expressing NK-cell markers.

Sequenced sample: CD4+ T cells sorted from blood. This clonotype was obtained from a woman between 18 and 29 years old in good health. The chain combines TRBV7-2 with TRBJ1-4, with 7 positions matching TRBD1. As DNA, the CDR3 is TGTGCCAGCAGCCAAAGGTTGACAGGGGAAAAACTGTTTTTT. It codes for CASSQRLTGEKLFF.